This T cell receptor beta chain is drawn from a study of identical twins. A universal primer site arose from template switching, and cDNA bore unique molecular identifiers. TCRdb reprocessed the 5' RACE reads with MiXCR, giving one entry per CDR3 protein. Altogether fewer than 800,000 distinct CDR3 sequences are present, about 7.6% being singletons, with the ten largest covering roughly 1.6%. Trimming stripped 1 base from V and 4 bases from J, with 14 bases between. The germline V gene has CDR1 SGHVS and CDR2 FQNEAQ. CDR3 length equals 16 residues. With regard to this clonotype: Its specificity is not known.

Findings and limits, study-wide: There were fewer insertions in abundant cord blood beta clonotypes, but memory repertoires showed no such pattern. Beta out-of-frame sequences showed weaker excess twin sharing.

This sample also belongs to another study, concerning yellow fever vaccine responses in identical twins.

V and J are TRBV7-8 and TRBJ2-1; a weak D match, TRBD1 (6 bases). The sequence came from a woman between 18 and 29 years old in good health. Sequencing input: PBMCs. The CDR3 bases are TGTGCCAGCAGCTTAGTTATGGGGGCGGTATACAATGAGCAGTTCTTC. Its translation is CASSLVMGAVYNEQFF.